This is a list of T cell receptor beta chains from one sample in a study of OX40 agonist ivuxolimab in advanced cancers. Data came from immunoSEQ multiplex PCR; TCRdb stores just in-frame clones and leaves some out. This table holds more than 85,000 clones, 90% found once. Sequences were derived from CD4+ or CD8+ T cells sorted from blood, sampled in a trial of the OX40 agonist ivuxolimab. These receptors were obtained from an adult with an advanced solid tumor such as melanoma, head and neck, liver or kidney cancer. The CDR3 runs from the conserved cysteine through the conserved F or W. D genes are given only for firm matches. Some rows mark clone size as missing; the rest say once, few, many or name a class of expanded clone.

cdr3_length d_call j_call clone_size v_call cdr3_nt cdr3_aa
15 NA TRBJ2-7 NA TRBV5-6 TGTGCCAGCACCCCTGGGCGACAGGTCTCCTACGAGCAGTACTTC CASTPGRQVSYEQYF
18 TRBD2 TRBJ2-3 NA TRBV9 TGTGCCAGCAGCGCAAGACTAGCGGGAGGGCCTAGCACAGATACGCAGTATTTT CASSARLAGGPSTDTQYF
14 TRBD1 TRBJ2-7 NA TRBV18 TGTGCCAGCTCACCAGGGACAGGGGGCCTCGAGCAGTACTTC CASSPGTGGLEQYF
13 NA TRBJ2-7 NA TRBV6-5 TGTGCCAGCAGTCGGGACACCGCCTACGAGCAGTACTTC CASSRDTAYEQYF
16 NA TRBJ2-1 NA TRBV15 TGTGCCACCAGCAGAGAGGAGGCTCGACGAGACAATGAGCAGTTCTTC CATSREEARRDNEQFF
15 TRBD1 TRBJ1-1 once TRBV4-3 TGCGCCAGCAGCCAAGGGGACAGGGCAAGGGATGAAGCTTTCTTT CASSQGDRARDEAFF
15 NA TRBJ2-5 NA TRBV2 TGTGCCAGCAGTGACCCAATTGGGTTCCAAGAGACCCAGTACTTC CASSDPIGFQETQYF
14 TRBD1 TRBJ2-7 NA TRBV5-1 TGCGCCAGCAGCCCCGGACAGGGTGCTTACGAGCAGTACTTC CASSPGQGAYEQYF
14 NA TRBJ1-2 NA TRBV4-2 TGTGCCAGCAGCCAAGAACGAGGCTTTGGTGGCTACACCTTC CASSQERGFGGYTF
13 NA TRBJ1-1 NA TRBV29-1 TGCAGCTCCACCCACGGGGCAGGAACTGAAGCTTTCTTT CSSTHGAGTEAFF
16 NA TRBJ2-5 NA TRBV28 TGTGCCAGCAGTTGGGCCGAACCGGGGTTCCAAGAGACCCAGTACTTC CASSWAEPGFQETQYF
12 NA TRBJ2-5 NA TRBV6-5 TGTGCCAGCAGTTACACGCGGGAGACCCAGTACTTC CASSYTRETQYF
14 TRBD1 TRBJ2-1 NA TRBV29-1 TGCAGCGCCCGACAGGGCGGCTCCTACAATGAGCAGTTCTTC CSARQGGSYNEQFF
14 TRBD2 TRBJ2-7 NA TRBV28 TGTGCCAGCAGCCAGGCGGGGGGATCCTACGAGCAGTACTTC CASSQAGGSYEQYF
17 TRBD2 TRBJ2-1 few TRBV15 TGTGCCACCTACGACGGGGCTAGCGGGAGGGCCTTTGTGAAGCAGTTCTTC CATYDGASGRAFVKQFF
17 NA TRBJ1-2 few TRBV12-2 TGTGCAAGTCGCTTAGGGATACTAAAAAGGGGTTACTATGGCTACACCTTC CASRLGILKRGYYGYTF
15 TRBD1 TRBJ2-4 NA TRBV29-1 TGCAGCGTTTATGGACAGGGTAGGGCCAAAAACATTCAGTACTTC CSVYGQGRAKNIQYF
15 TRBD1 TRBJ1-1 NA TRBV19 TGTGCCAGTAGGGGGACAGGGAGCATGAACACTGAAGCTTTCTTT CASRGTGSMNTEAFF
13 NA TRBJ1-5 NA TRBV7-2 TGTGCCAGCAGCCAGGACGGCAATCAGCCCCAGCATTTT CASSQDGNQPQHF
13 NA TRBJ1-1 NA TRBV7-2 TGTGCCAGCAGCGCACAGATGAACACTGAAGCTTTCTTT CASSAQMNTEAFF
16 TRBD1 TRBJ1-2 NA TRBV2 TGTGCCAGCAGTGTCGTCGGGACAGGGGGCAGCGGGGGCTACACCTTC CASSVVGTGGSGGYTF
17 TRBD2 TRBJ2-7 NA TRBV6-1 TGTGCCAGCAGTGGGGGGGCTAGCGGGAGGGCCTCCTACGAGCAGTACTTC CASSGGASGRASYEQYF
15 NA TRBJ1-4 NA TRBV28 TGTGCCAGCAGTTTAAACACAGGGTGGGAAGAAAAACTGTTTTTT CASSLNTGWEEKLFF
16 NA TRBJ1-3 NA TRBV27 TGTGCCAGCAGTTTAAGGGCCGGGGGTTACGGAAACACCATATATTTT CASSLRAGGYGNTIYF
12 TRBD1 TRBJ2-7 once TRBV29-1 TGCAGCGTGACAGGGGGGGCCTACGAGCAGTACTTC CSVTGGAYEQYF
15 NA TRBJ1-5 NA TRBV6-6 TGTGCCAGCAGCTTAGACGGTTATAGCAATCAGCCCCAGCATTTT CASSLDGYSNQPQHF
14 TRBD1 TRBJ1-5 NA TRBV6-1 TGTGCCAGCAAACGAGACAGGGTAAATCAGCCCCAGCATTTT CASKRDRVNQPQHF
15 TRBD1 TRBJ2-7 once TRBV5-1 TGCGCCAGCAGCATCGCGACAGGGGAGGCCTACGAGCAGTACTTC CASSIATGEAYEQYF
14 TRBD2 TRBJ2-3 NA TRBV6-5 TGTGCCACCTCTAGCGGACCAAGCACAGATACGCAGTATTTT CATSSGPSTDTQYF
11 NA TRBJ1-2 NA TRBV18 TGTGCCAGCACCGACAACTATGGCTACACCTTC CASTDNYGYTF
17 NA TRBJ2-6 NA TRBV7-8 TGTGCCAGCAGCTTAAGCGGGTTCGGGACTGGGGCCAACGTCCTGACTTTC CASSLSGFGTGANVLTF
15 NA TRBJ2-1 NA TRBV29-1 TGCAGCGTTGAAGATCTTTCATGGGGGTATGAGGAGCAGTTCTTC CSVEDLSWGYEEQFF
15 NA TRBJ2-1 NA TRBV11-2 TGTGCCAGCAGCTTTCCTAGCAGCACCTACAATGAGCAGTTCTTC CASSFPSSTYNEQFF
21 NA TRBJ2-3 NA TRBV7-3 TGTGCCAGCAGCTTAAGCGCGCGGGCGGGGTGGACTGATGATCGCACAGATACGCAGTATTTT CASSLSARAGWTDDRTDTQYF
16 NA TRBJ1-5 once TRBV7-2 TGTGCCAGCAGCCCCACGGTGGCTAGTGGGAATCAGCCCCAGCATTTT CASSPTVASGNQPQHF
13 TRBD1 TRBJ2-3 NA TRBV27 TGTGCCAGCAGAGGAACAGGGGGAGGTACGCAGTATTTT CASRGTGGGTQYF
16 TRBD2 TRBJ2-3 once TRBV2 TGTGCCAGCAGTGTCAGGAGCGGGAGGCCCGGAGATACGCAGTATTTT CASSVRSGRPGDTQYF
15 NA TRBJ1-5 NA TRBV15 TGTGCCACCAGCAGAGGCACCGGGGCATCAGAGCCCCAGCATTTT CATSRGTGASEPQHF
17 NA TRBJ1-3 NA TRBV2 TGTGCCAGCAGTTTAGAGGATGGGAGATACTCTGGAAACACCATATATTTT CASSLEDGRYSGNTIYF
12 NA TRBJ2-3 NA TRBV5-6 TGTGCCAGCAGCTTGGTGCAGGATACGCAGTATTTT CASSLVQDTQYF
13 TRBD2 TRBJ2-4 NA TRBV19 TGTGCCAGTAGTCTAGCGGCAAAAAACATTCAGTACTTC CASSLAAKNIQYF
15 NA TRBJ1-6 once TRBV27 TGTGCCAGCAGTTTAAGTAGACAGGCCAATTCACCCCTCCACTTT CASSLSRQANSPLHF
14 NA TRBJ2-7 NA TRBV25-1 TGTGCCAGCAGTGAAGGGGGGGGCACCTACGAGCAGTACTTC CASSEGGGTYEQYF
15 NA TRBJ2-3 NA TRBV9 TGTGCCAGCAGCGTAGGTCCAGGGGAAGGGGATACGCAGTATTTT CASSVGPGEGDTQYF
13 TRBD1 TRBJ1-2 NA TRBV2 TGTGCCAGCAGTTTGGACAGGAACTATGGCTACACCTTC CASSLDRNYGYTF
15 TRBD1 TRBJ2-7 NA TRBV28 TGTGCCAGCAGTGGGGCGGACAGGCGCTCCTACGAGCAGTACTTC CASSGADRRSYEQYF
14 NA TRBJ1-3 NA TRBV6-5 TGTGCCAGCAGTTACTCGTCGGCTGGAAACACCATATATTTT CASSYSSAGNTIYF
16 NA TRBJ2-5 NA TRBV9 TGTGCCAGCAGCTTAGGGATGACGGGGTCACAAGAGACCCAGTACTTC CASSLGMTGSQETQYF
13 NA TRBJ2-7 NA TRBV7-3 TGTGCCAGCAGCGCAGGGCATGCCTCAGGGCAGTACTTC CASSAGHASGQYF
17 NA TRBJ1-5 NA TRBV5-1 TGCGCCAGCAGCCAGAGGGCGAGGGGCGCGGGCAATCAGCCCCAGCATTTT CASSQRARGAGNQPQHF
16 TRBD1 TRBJ1-2 once TRBV4-1 TGCGCCAGCAGCCAAGGCGGGACAGCCTATAACTATGGCTACACCTTC CASSQGGTAYNYGYTF